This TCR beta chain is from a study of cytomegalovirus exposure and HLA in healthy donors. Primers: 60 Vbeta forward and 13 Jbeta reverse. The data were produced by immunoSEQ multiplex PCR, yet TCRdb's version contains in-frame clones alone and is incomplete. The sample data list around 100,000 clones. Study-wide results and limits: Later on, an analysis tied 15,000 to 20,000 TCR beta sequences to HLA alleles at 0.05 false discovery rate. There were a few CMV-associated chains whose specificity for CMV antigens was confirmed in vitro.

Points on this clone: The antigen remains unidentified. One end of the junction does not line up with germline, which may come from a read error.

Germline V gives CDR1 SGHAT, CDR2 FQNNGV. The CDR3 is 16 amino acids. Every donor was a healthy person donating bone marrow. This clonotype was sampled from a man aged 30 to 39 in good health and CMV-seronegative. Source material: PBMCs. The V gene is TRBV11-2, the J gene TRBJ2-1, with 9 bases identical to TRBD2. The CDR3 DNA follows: TGTGCCAGCAGCCTAGAGCGGGGGGCCGCCGGCAATGAGCAGTTCTTC. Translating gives CASSLERGAAGNEQFF.